Detailed here is one T cell receptor (beta chain). Its specific antigen is unknown. The input lacks base qualities; no much larger clone sits a single base away. The data were taken from a study of blood T cell repertoires in COVID-19 (dated by TCRdb to 2018 to 2021). Notes on the research overall: Samples covering the acute and convalescent phases of COVID-19 were provided by collaborators in the United States, Italy and Spain. The material from the prospective study consisted of cDNA or gDNA derived from T cells, B-cell-depleted T cells, or PBMCs. Subjects who had been exposed to COVID-19, were actively infected with it, or had recovered from it provided the deeply sampled blood TCRbeta repertoires that made up the dataset. A freely available public database, intended as a resource for researchers studying the immune response to SARS-CoV-2, is where the repertoires were released. Samples came from the ongoing ImmuneRACE study (first 160 participants) plus 1,254 subjects from 6 global collaborators. Sample metadata almost always included a de-identified subject ID, COVID-19 status, age in years and sex. HLA class I and class II types, where available, came from metadata supplied by the sample provider rather than from assay-based typing.

TCRbeta CDR3 regions were amplified from genomic DNA by means of the immunoSEQ Assay, a bias-controlled multiplex PCR. The original methods were these. Nucleated cell counts per sample were estimated from amplification of reference gene primers within the assay. To quantify the absolute abundance of each unique TCRbeta CDR3 rearrangement, sequence reads were collapsed and filtered. For each sample, productive Simpson clonality was calculated by taking the square root of Simpson's diversity index across productive rearrangements. The immuneACCESS repertoire file appears here via TCRdb, limited to in-frame rearrangements. These files lack a portion of the clones; in checked studies, under half of the deficit traces to unresolved V genes, and the cause of the others is not known. D and trimming come from the DNA, and the V and J calls and clone size come from that table. In this sample the table shows about 260,000 clones, approximately 87% of which occur a single time. The top ten clones comprise over 2% of the sample.

Collaborating institutions collected whole blood in K2EDTA tubes following their own protocols. For TCRbeta analysis, collaborators shipped samples in one of three forms: frozen whole blood, isolated PBMCs, or DNA extracted from either of those sample types. What the authors observed across the whole study: How much clinical and demographic metadata was included differed by source and by participant, and the metadata was provided uncurated.

The junction carries 6 bases between V and J, which are trimmed by 6 bases and 0 bases respectively. The CDR3 has 13 amino acids, counting the end cysteine and phenylalanine. The entry retains the CDR3 DNA only, 39 bases that are in frame from base 1. The germline V gene specifies SNHLY as CDR1 and FYNNEI as CDR2. The sequencing input was peripheral blood. The sequence came from a woman in her forties or fifties with acute or convalescent COVID-19. The rearranged segments are TRBV2 and TRBJ1-5; the D gene assignment is ambiguous. The CDR3: CASRRDSNQPQHF. The DNA sequence is TGTGCCAGCAGAAGAGATAGCAATCAGCCCCAGCATTTT.